This is a list of T cell receptor beta chains from one sample in a study of blood T cell repertoires in COVID-19. TCRdb's table, derived via immunoSEQ multiplex PCR, lists solely in-frame clones and lacks some. The sample includes around 200,000 clones, around four fifths of them seen just once. The specimen sequenced was peripheral blood. The origin of the receptors is a woman between 40 and 50 years old with active or convalescent COVID-19. Both conserved end residues are part of each CDR3.

TRBJ2-1,TRBV19,CASSRWRSSSYNEQFF
TRBJ1-2,TRBV4-1,CASSQVGGLRPIERDYGYTF
TRBJ2-7,TRBV6-5,CASSYSYLRGYEQYF
TRBJ1-1,TRBV29-1,CSGEQGGTEAFF
TRBJ2-7,TRBV5-1,CASSLGRRDSYEQYF
TRBJ2-1,TRBV7-3,CASSLTGTSGSSRFF
TRBJ2-6,TRBV5-6,CASSLLGVPSGANVLTF
TRBJ2-2,TRBV2,CASSDRVSGELFF
TRBJ1-6,TRBV28,CASSGSDRAYYNSPLHF
TRBJ2-5,TRBV7-2,CASSFDRGPETQYF
TRBJ2-2,TRBV6-5,CASGVAGDTGELFF
TRBJ2-5,TRBV7-2,CASSLVLQETQYF
TRBJ1-1,TRBV27,CASSLRDRGRRTEAFF
TRBJ2-2,TRBV18,CASSPVRDTGELFF
TRBJ2-7,TRBV5-4,CASSSGAAAEQYF
TRBJ1-2,TRBV24-1,CATSDLTGESGYTF
TRBJ2-7,TRBV7-5,CARSYWTGSSYEQYF
TRBJ2-1,TRBV12-5,CASGLAPLAGVYEQFF
TRBJ1-3,TRBV4-2,CASSQDLPGSGNTIYF
TRBJ2-1,TRBV5-1,CASSKQRGTLDEQFF
TRBJ1-1,TRBV6-5,CASSKLVYPTEAFF
TRBJ1-1,TRBV5-1,CASSPGLWNTEAFF
TRBJ1-2,TRBV10-3,CAISESGKAGGYTF
TRBJ2-6,TRBV6-1,CASSEAGGGSGANVLTF
TRBJ2-1,TRBV24-1,CATSDPTPGQGGTYNEQFF
TRBJ1-2,TRBV6-5,CASSYHAGMGYGYTF
TRBJ2-7,TRBV19,CASSPHGVYEQYF
TRBJ1-5,TRBV7-9,CASSSSNGQTQPQHF
TRBJ1-5,TRBV6-5,CASSYSGANQPQHF
TRBJ1-2,TRBV7-2,CASRQNADGYTF
TRBJ2-5,TRBV7-9,CASSLQGGMETQYF
TRBJ1-3,TRBV10-3,CAISEEAGNTIYF
TRBJ1-5,TRBV6-6,CASSIGQGTAQHF
TRBJ1-2,TRBV2,CASRAGTANYGYTF
TRBJ1-3,TRBV24-1,CATSAPQGAGNTIYF
TRBJ2-3,TRBV5-4,CASSLVRGDTQYF
TRBJ1-5,TRBV12-5,CASGLVREQGVWPQHF
TRBJ2-7,TRBV2,CASSRGRGYEQYF
TRBJ2-7,TRBV27,CASSLAGTGMHEQYF
TRBJ2-3,TRBV6-6,CASSRRTSGRAGTDTQYF
TRBJ1-6,TRBV5-1,CASSLGTWTGASGPLHF
TRBJ1-1,TRBV3-1/TRBV3-2,CASSQDLVNTEAFF
TRBJ1-1,TRBV5-1,CASSFQGPNMNTEAFF
TRBJ1-5,TRBV10-3,CAISAAGGNQPQHF
TRBJ1-4,TRBV12-3/TRBV12-4,CASRQGTFEKLFF
TRBJ1-1,TRBV4-2,CASSQARGGANTEAFF
TRBJ2-4,TRBV7-2,CASTPRASGGAGNIQYF